These T cell receptor beta chains were read from a single sample in a study of T cell changes during pregnancy in multiple sclerosis. Using immunoSEQ multiplex PCR, the repertoire was profiled, and TCRdb retains in-frame clones only, with some absent. The table lists 55,000 to 65,000 clones, approximately 90% of them singletons, with roughly 0.9% in the top ten. The sample was peripheral blood, taken in the first trimester of pregnancy. These receptors were collected from a female donor in good health, enrolled as a control in a pregnancy study. The conserved cysteine and the conserved F or W are not part of the CDR3 here.

j_call v_call cdr3_aa
TRBJ1-2 TRBV6-5 ASRRTGNYGYT
TRBJ2-7 TRBV12-5 ASGLTLLYEQY
TRBJ1-3 TRBV9 ASRKTGMDTIY
TRBJ2-5 TRBV25-1 ASSRRDQETQY
TRBJ1-1 TRBV19 ASSIAGVEAF
TRBJ1-2 TRBV7-6 ASSQGQGEGYT
TRBJ1-2 TRBV6-5 ASSYTGGNYGYT
TRBJ2-7 TRBV7-8 ASSLQPQVSYEQY
TRBJ2-3 TRBV18 ASSPGQGSSDTQY
TRBJ2-5 TRBV9 ASGGETQY
TRBJ2-1 TRBV30 AWSRLTSGGMQF
TRBJ2-4 TRBV7-2 ASSLGGAGADIQY
TRBJ1-2 TRBV30 AWSGQTNYGYT
TRBJ2-1 TRBV7-8 ASSYQRGAMYNEQF
TRBJ2-7 TRBV6-6 ASNPERGYEQY
TRBJ2-5 TRBV21-1 ASSTPDRNQETQY
TRBJ2-7 TRBV6-5 ASSFSSESSYEQY
TRBJ1-2 TRBV9 ASSLEGQGRSGYT
TRBJ2-1 TRBV4-2 ASSIAGTSFNEQF
TRBJ1-2 TRBV10-3 AIGALQGLQTYGYT
TRBJ2-1 TRBV27 ASSFRLAGGLDNEQF
TRBJ1-4 TRBV19 ASSGGLDRAEKLF
TRBJ1-3 TRBV7-9 ASSLLEGFGNTIY
TRBJ1-2 TRBV4-3 ASSQETGHGYT
TRBJ1-2 TRBV4-1 ASSQGVGSGYT
TRBJ2-7 TRBV18 ASSRRESSYEQY
TRBJ2-7 TRBV4-1 ASSAETYEQY
TRBJ1-3 TRBV30 AWDRDGNTIY
TRBJ1-1 TRBV6-1 ASSELPSTEAF
TRBJ2-7 TRBV4-2 ASSQGGGSYEQY
TRBJ2-7 TRBV14 ASSRRGSSYEQY